Listed here are 5 T cell receptor beta chains from one sample, sequenced in a study of shared clonotypes between healthy human individuals. Naive CD8 populations comprised CD45RO-negative cells positively selected for CCR7, excluding terminally differentiated effector memory CD45RA+ cells. Profiling relied on immunoSEQ multiplex PCR, and the TCRdb table lists in-frame clones only, not all of them. The data contain just over 2,000,000 clones, approximately 94% of them singletons. The sample consisted of naive CD8+ T cells sorted from blood. These receptor sequences come from a man aged 18 to 35 in good health.

The rearrangement joins TRBV27 to TRBJ2-3, with D uncertain. This CDR3 has 13 residues. Germline assignment: CDR1 MNHEY and CDR2 SMNVEV (reference sequence). V lost 5 bases to trimming and J lost 0 bases, with 6 bases between them. The CDR3 DNA follows: TGTGCCAGCAGTGCCTCTAGCACAGATACGCAGTATTTT. Translated: CASSASSTDTQYF.

The chain is built from TRBV27 and TRBJ2-1; D remains unclear. CDR1 is MNHEY and CDR2 is SMNVEV in the germline V gene (reference sequence). Trimming removed 5 bases from V and 2 bases from J, with 10 bases in between. CDR3 length: 14 amino acids. DNA of the CDR3: TGTGCCAGCAGTCATATAACAACCTACAATGAGCAGTTCTTC. This codes for CASSHITTYNEQFF.

In its sample, this clone was seen once. V usage is TRBV19 and J usage is TRBJ1-5; D remains ambiguous. The CDR3 is 16 residues long. The V gene's germline CDR1 is LNHDA and CDR2 SQIVND (reference sequence). V was shortened by 5 bases and J by 9 bases, with 23 bases between the two germline ends. DNA of the CDR3: TGTGCCAGTAGTCTCGATTTTGGCGGGGTCGGGAGGCCCCAGCATTTT. Amino acid sequence: CASSLDFGGVGRPQHF.

This sequence joins TRBV11-2 and TRBJ2-7, with unresolved D. There are 18 residues in the CDR3. Germline values: CDR1 SGHAT, CDR2 FQNNGV. V was shortened by 0 bases and J by 1 base, with 19 bases between the two germline ends. CDR3 sequence: CASSLDISLPRVSYEQYF. The CDR3 DNA sequence: TGTGCCAGCAGCTTAGATATTTCGTTACCAAGGGTTTCCTACGAGCAGTACTTC.

This clone has ten or more counts. The chain has TRBV13 and TRBJ2-1, with a tentative D call TRBD2 (5 bases). Germline loops: CDR1 PRHDT, CDR2 FYEKMQ (reference sequence). The ends were cut back, 2 bases at V and 2 bases at J, with 10 bases in the middle. The CDR3 is 15 amino acids. The CDR3 loop reads CASSLWAGPYNEQFF. CDR3 DNA sequence: TGTGCCAGCAGCTTATGGGCGGGCCCCTACAATGAGCAGTTCTTC.